This TCR beta chain was captured in a study of shared clonotypes between healthy human individuals. On this clone itself: Its antigen is as yet unknown.

Study-level findings and limits: Estimated richness values were generally larger in naive subsets than in memory subsets.

There are 18 residues in the CDR3. Germline lookup yields CDR1 MGHDK and CDR2 SYGVNS. Trimming pared 3 bases from V and 0 bases from J, leaving 18 bases between. Assay used: immunoSEQ multiplex PCR; TCRdb lists only in-frame clones, some missing. The data show 90,000 to 130,000 clones, 68% seen once. Sequencing was performed on memory CD8+ T cells sorted from blood. The subset is: CD45RO+ cells pooled with CCR7-negative TemRA cells. This sequence joins TRBV25-1 and TRBJ2-1, with a possible D match to TRBD2 (6 bases). This TCR derives from a woman younger than 45 in good health. CDR3 loop: CASSDPQTSSSSYNEQFF. For the CDR3, the DNA is TGTGCCAGCAGTGATCCTCAAACTAGCAGCAGCTCCTACAATGAGCAGTTCTTC.